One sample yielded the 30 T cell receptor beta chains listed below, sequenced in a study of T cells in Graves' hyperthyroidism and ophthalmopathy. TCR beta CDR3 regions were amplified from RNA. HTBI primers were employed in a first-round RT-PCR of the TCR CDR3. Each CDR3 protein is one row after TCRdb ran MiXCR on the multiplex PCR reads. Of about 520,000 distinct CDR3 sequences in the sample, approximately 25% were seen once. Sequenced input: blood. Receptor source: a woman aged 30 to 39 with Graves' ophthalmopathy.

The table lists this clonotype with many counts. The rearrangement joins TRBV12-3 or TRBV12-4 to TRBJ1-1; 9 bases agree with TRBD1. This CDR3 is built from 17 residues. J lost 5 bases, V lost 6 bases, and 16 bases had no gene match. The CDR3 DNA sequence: TGTGCCAGCAGCCCCATCCGGGACAGGGCTTCACAGACTGAAGCTTTCTTT. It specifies CASSPIRDRASQTEAFF.

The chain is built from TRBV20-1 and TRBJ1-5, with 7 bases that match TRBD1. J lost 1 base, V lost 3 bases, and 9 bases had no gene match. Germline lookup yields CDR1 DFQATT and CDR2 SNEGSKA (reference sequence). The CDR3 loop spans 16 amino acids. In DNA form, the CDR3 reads TGCAGTGCTAGTTTTTCCGACAGGGACAGCAATCAGCCCCAGCATTTT. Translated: CSASFSDRDSNQPQHF.

The CDR3 region has the DNA TGTGCCACCAGCAGCCAACAGGGGGACTATGGCTACACCTTC. Translating gives CATSSQQGDYGYTF. The chain uses TRBV15 and TRBJ1-2, with 8 bases lining up with TRBD1. J gave up 3 bases and V 3 bases, and 3 bases lay outside the gene matches. This CDR3 contains 14 residues. The V gene's germline CDR1 is LNHNV and CDR2 YYDKDF (reference sequence).

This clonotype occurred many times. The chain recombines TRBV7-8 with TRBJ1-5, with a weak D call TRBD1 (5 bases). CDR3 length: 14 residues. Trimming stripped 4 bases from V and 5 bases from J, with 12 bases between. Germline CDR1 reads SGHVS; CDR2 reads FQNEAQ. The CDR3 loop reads CASSSGAGHQPQHF. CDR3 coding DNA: TGTGCCAGCAGCTCCGGGGCGGGACATCAGCCCCAGCATTTT.

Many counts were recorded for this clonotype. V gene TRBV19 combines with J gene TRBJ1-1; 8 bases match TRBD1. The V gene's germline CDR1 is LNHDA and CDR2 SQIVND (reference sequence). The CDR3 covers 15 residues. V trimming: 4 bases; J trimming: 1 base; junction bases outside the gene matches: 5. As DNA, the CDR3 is TGTGCCAGTAGTAATTCTGGGACAGGGAACACTGAAGCTTTCTTT. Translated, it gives CASSNSGTGNTEAFF.

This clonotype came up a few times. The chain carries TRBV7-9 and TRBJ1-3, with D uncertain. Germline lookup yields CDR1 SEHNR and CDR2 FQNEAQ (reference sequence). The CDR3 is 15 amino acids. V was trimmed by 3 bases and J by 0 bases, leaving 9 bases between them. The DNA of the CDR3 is TGTGCCAGCAGCTTCGGACTCGTCTCTGGAAACACCATATATTTT. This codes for CASSFGLVSGNTIYF.

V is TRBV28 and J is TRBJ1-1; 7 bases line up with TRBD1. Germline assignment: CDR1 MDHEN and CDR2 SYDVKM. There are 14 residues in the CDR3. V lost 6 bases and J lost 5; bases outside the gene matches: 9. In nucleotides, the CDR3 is TGTGCCAGCAGCCCTCACAGGGGCATAACTGAAGCTTTCTTT. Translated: CASSPHRGITEAFF.

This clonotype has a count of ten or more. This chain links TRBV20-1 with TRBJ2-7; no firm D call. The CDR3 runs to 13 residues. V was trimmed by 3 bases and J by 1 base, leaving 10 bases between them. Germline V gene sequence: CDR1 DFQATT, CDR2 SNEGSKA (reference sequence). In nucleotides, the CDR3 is TGCAGTGCTAGCTCCAGGTTTTCCTACGAGCAGTACTTC. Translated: CSASSRFSYEQYF.

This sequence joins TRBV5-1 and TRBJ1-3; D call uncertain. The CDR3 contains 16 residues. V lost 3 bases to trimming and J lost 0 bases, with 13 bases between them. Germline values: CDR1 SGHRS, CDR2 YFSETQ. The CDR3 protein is CASSYEAASSGNTIYF. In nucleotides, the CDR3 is TGCGCCAGCAGCTACGAAGCGGCAAGCTCTGGAAACACCATATATTTT. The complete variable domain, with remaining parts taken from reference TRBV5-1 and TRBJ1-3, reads KAGVTQTPRYLIKTRGQQVTLSCSPISGHRSVSWYQQTPGQGLQFLFEYFSETQRNKGNFPGRFSGRQFSNSRSEMNVSTLELGDSALYLCASSYEAASSGNTIYFGEGSWLTVV.

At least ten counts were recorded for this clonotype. In DNA form, the CDR3 reads TGTGCCAGCAGCGGAATCCGGACAGGGTCAAGGGGCGATGGCTACACCTTC. Translated, it gives CASSGIRTGSRGDGYTF. This sequence joins TRBV7-2 and TRBJ1-2; 8 nucleotides agree with TRBD1. Germline CDR1 and CDR2: SGHTA and FQGNSA. After removal of 5 bases from V and 6 bases from J, the junction contained 17 bases not matched to a gene. The length of the CDR3 is 17 residues.

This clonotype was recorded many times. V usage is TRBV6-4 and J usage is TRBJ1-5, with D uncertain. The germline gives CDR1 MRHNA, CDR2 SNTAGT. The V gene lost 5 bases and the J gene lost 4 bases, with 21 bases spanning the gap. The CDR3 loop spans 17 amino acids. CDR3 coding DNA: TGTGCCAGCAGTACCTACGTGGATGCGGGCATTAATCAGCCCCAGCATTTT. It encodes CASSTYVDAGINQPQHF.

The CDR3 region is CASSLRGKNTGELFF. The CDR3 nucleotides are TGTGCCAGCAGCTTAAGGGGGAAGAACACCGGGGAGCTGTTTTTT. V and J are TRBV7-9 and TRBJ2-2; weak D call: TRBD1 (6 bases). There are 15 residues in the CDR3. Germline V gene data show CDR1 as SEHNR and CDR2 as FQNEAQ (reference sequence). V shed 2 bases and J shed 1 base, with 8 bases lying between them.

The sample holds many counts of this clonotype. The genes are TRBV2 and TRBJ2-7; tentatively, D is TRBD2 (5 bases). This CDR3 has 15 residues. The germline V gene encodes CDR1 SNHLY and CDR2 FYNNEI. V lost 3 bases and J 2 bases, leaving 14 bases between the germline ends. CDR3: CASSDLGASPYEQYF. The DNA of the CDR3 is TGTGCCAGCAGTGACTTGGGAGCCTCTCCCTACGAGCAGTACTTC. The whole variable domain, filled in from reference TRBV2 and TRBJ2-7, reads EPEVTQTPSHQVTQMGQEVILRCVPISNHLYFYWYRQILGQKVEFLVSFYNNEISEKSEIFDDQFSVERPDGSNFTLKIRSTKLEDSAMYFCASSDLGASPYEQYFGPGTRLTVT.

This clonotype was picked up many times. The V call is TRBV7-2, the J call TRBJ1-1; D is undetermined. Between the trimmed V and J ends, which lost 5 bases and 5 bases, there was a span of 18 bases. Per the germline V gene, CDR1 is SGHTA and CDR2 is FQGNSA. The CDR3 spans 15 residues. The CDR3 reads CASSLPGGHGTEAFF. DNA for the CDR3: TGTGCCAGCAGCCTTCCAGGAGGGCATGGGACTGAAGCTTTCTTT.

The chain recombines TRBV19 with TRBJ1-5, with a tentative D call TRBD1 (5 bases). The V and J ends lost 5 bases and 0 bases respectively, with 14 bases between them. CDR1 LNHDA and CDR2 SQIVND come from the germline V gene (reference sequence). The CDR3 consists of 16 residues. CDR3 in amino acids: CASSAGTEFSNQPQHF. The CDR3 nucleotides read TGTGCCAGTAGTGCCGGGACGGAATTTAGCAATCAGCCCCAGCATTTT.

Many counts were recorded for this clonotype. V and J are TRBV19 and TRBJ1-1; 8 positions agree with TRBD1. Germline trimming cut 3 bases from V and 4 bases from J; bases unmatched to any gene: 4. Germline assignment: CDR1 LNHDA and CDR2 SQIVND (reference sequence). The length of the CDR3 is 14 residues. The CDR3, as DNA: TGTGCCAGTAGTATTGACAGGGGTTCCACTGAAGCTTTCTTT. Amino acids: CASSIDRGSTEAFF.

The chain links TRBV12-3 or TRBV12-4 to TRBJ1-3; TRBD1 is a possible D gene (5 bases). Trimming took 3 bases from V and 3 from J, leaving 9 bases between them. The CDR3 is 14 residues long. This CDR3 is CASSFWGGGNTIYF. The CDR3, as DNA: TGTGCCAGCAGTTTTTGGGGGGGTGGAAACACCATATATTTT.

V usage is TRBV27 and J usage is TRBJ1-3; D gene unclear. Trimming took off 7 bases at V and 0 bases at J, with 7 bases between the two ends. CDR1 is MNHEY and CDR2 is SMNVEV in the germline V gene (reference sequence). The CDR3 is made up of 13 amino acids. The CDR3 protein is CASIPPSGNTIYF. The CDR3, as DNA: TGTGCCAGCATCCCCCCCTCTGGAAACACCATATATTTT.

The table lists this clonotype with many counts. CDR3 amino acids: CASSPIGQTGANVLTF. For the CDR3, the DNA is TGTGCCAGCAGTCCGATCGGACAGACCGGGGCCAACGTCCTGACTTTC. This chain uses TRBV6-2 or TRBV6-3 with TRBJ2-6; TRBD1 might be the D (6 bases). Germline CDR1 reads MNHEY; CDR2 reads SVGEGT. There are 16 residues in the CDR3. Trimming shortened V by 5 bases and J by 4 bases, and 15 bases separated the two germline ends.

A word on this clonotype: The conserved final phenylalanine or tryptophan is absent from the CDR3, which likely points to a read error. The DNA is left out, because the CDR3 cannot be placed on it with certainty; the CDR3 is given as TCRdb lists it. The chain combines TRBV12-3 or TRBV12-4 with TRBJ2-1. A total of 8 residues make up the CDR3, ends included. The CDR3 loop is CASSRNYP.

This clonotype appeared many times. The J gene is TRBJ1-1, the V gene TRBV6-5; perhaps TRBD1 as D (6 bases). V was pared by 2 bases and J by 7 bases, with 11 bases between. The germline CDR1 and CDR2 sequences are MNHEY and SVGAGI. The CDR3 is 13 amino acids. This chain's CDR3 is CASSYADRNEAFF. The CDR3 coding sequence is TGTGCCAGCAGTTACGCGGACAGAAATGAAGCTTTCTTT.

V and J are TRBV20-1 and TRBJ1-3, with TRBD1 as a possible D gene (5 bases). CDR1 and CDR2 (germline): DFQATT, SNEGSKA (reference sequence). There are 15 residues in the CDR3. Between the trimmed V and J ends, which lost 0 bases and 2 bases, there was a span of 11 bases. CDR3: CSARDRWGPGNTIYF. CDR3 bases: TGCAGTGCTAGAGATCGTTGGGGCCCTGGAAACACCATATATTTT.

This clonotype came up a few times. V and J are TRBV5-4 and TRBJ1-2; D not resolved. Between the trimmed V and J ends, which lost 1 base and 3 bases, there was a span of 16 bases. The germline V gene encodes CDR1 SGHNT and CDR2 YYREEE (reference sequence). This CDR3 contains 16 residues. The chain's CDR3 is CASSLRDFVTYYGYTF. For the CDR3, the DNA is TGTGCCAGCAGCTTGAGGGATTTTGTAACATACTATGGCTACACCTTC.

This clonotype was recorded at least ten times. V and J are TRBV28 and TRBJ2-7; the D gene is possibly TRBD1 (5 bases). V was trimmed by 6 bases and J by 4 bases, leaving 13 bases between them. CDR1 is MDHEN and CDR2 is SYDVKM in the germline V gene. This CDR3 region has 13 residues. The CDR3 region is CASRDGAVYEQYF. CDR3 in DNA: TGTGCCAGCAGGGATGGGGCGGTGTACGAGCAGTACTTC.

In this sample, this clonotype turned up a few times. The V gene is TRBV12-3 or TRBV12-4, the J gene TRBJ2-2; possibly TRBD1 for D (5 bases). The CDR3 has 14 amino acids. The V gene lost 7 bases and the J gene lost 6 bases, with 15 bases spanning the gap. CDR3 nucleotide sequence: TGTGCCAGCATTCCAATCCCAGGGCCCGGGGAGCTGTTTTTT. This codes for CASIPIPGPGELFF.

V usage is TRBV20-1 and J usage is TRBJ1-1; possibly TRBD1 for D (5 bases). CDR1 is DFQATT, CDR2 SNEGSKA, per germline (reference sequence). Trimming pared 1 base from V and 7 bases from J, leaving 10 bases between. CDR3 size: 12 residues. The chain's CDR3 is CSARVRENEAFF. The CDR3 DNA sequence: TGCAGTGCTAGAGTCAGGGAAAATGAAGCTTTCTTT.

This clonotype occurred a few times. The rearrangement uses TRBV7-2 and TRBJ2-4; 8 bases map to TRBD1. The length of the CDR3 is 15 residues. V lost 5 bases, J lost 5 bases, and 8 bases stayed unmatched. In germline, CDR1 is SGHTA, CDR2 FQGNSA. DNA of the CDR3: TGTGCCAGCAGCCTAACTGACAGGGGACAAAACATTCAGTACTTC. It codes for CASSLTDRGQNIQYF.

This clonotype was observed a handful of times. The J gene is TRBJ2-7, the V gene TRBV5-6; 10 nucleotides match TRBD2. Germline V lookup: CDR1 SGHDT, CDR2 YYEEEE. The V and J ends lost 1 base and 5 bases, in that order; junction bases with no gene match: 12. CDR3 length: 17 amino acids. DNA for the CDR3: TGTGCCAGCAGCTTGATCTCAGCGGGGGGGCGAGTCGACGAGCAGTACTTC. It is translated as CASSLISAGGRVDEQYF.

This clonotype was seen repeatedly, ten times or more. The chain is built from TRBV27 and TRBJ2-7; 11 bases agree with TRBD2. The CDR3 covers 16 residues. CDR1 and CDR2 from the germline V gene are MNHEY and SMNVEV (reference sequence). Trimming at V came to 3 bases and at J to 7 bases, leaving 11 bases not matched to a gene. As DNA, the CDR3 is TGTGCCAGCAGTTTGGTAACTAGCGGGGGCCCAGGGGAGCAGTACTTC. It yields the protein CASSLVTSGGPGEQYF.

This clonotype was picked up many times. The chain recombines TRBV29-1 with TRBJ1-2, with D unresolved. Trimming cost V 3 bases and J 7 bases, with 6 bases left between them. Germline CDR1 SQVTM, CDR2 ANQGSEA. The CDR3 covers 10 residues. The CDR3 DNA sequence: TGCAGCGTTGAGGGAGGTGGCTACACCTTC. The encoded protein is CSVEGGGYTF.